This TCR beta chain was sequenced during a study of blood T cell repertoires in COVID-19 (dated by TCRdb to 2020 to 2021). A note on the overall study: Samples from collaborators originated in the United States, Italy and Spain and spanned both the acute and convalescent phases of COVID-19. Nearly every sample came with metadata listing a de-identified subject ID, COVID-19 status, age in years and sex. The repertoires were released in a freely available public database intended as a resource for research on the immune response to SARS-CoV-2. Deeply sampled blood TCRbeta repertoires from subjects exposed to, actively infected with, or recovered from COVID-19 were included in the dataset. Where available, HLA class I and class II types were obtained from metadata supplied by the sample provider rather than from assay-based typing. The material from the prospective study consisted of cDNA or gDNA derived from T cells, B-cell-depleted T cells, or PBMCs. The samples were drawn from the first 160 participants of the ongoing ImmuneRACE study and from 1,200 or so subjects provided by 6 global collaborators. The research as a whole found: How much clinical and demographic metadata was included differed by source and by participant, and the metadata was provided uncurated.

TCRbeta CDR3 regions were amplified from genomic DNA by means of the immunoSEQ Assay, a bias-controlled multiplex PCR. As for the authors' bioinformatics: Within the assay, amplification of reference gene primers was used to estimate how many nucleated cells each sample contained. Sequence reads were collapsed and filtered to measure the absolute abundance of every unique TCRbeta CDR3 rearrangement. For each sample, productive Simpson clonality was calculated as the square root of Simpson's diversity index over productive rearrangements. TCRdb stores this immuneACCESS table with in-frame sequences only. Part of the clones is absent; in the studies checked, under half of the shortfall reflects unresolved V genes, and no reason is known for the rest. For V, J and clone size, that table is used; D and trimming come from the DNA. Recorded for this sample are fewer than 300,000 clones; roughly nine tenths of them occurred a single time. Around 9.5% of the sample rests with the top ten.

About this clone itself: The clone's antigen remains unknown. It has no much larger one-base neighbor in the sample; base qualities were not kept.

Trimming removed 8 bases from V and 5 bases from J, leaving 21 bases between the germline ends. Based on the germline V gene (reference sequence), the CDR1 and CDR2 sequences are LNHDA and SQIVND. The CDR3 numbers 16 residues from cysteine through phenylalanine. Of the read, only the CDR3 DNA is kept; its 48 bases are in frame from base 1. A second Seattle source provided samples from volunteer blood donors who had recovered from COVID-19. Collaborating institutions collected whole blood in K2EDTA tubes following their own protocols. Collaborator samples were shipped for TCRbeta analysis as frozen whole blood, isolated PBMCs, or DNA extracted from either sample type.

The sample taken for sequencing was peripheral blood. The sequence links TRBV19 to TRBJ2-2; TRBD1 is a weak D gene call, 5 bases matching. The TCR originated in a man aged 40-49 years who had recovered from COVID-19. Read as DNA, the sequence is TGTGCCAGTCGACCAAGCAGGGTCGGGCGGACCGGGGAGCTGTTTTTT. Its translation reads: CASRPSRVGRTGELFF.